This TCR beta chain was found in a study of cytomegalovirus exposure and HLA in healthy donors. Study details: Early release data held about 85 million unique TCRs from HLA-typed donors.

PCR involved 60 Vbeta and 13 Jbeta primers. Clones were read by immunoSEQ multiplex PCR, and TCRdb kept only the in-frame ones, dropping some. The data hold around 150,000 clones, with approximately 80% observed a single time. About this clone: Its specificity is not known.

The V gene lost 5 bases and the J gene lost 0 bases, with 15 bases spanning the gap. The CDR3 is made up of 16 amino acids. Germline V lookup: CDR1 MNHEY, CDR2 SMNVEV (reference sequence). Study-wide findings and caveats: Later analysis reportedly placed an Asian-associated ancestry cluster below the approximately 650-donor mean in N-insertions. Per published reports, the classifier diagnosed cytomegalovirus status with high specificity and sensitivity.

The chain is built from TRBV27 and TRBJ2-3; perhaps TRBD2 as D (5 bases). Material: PBMCs. The receptor comes from a male donor in good health and CMV-seropositive. The CDR3 region is CASSGVRRPSTDTQYF. The CDR3 coding sequence is TGTGCCAGCAGTGGGGTTAGGAGGCCAAGCACAGATACGCAGTATTTT.